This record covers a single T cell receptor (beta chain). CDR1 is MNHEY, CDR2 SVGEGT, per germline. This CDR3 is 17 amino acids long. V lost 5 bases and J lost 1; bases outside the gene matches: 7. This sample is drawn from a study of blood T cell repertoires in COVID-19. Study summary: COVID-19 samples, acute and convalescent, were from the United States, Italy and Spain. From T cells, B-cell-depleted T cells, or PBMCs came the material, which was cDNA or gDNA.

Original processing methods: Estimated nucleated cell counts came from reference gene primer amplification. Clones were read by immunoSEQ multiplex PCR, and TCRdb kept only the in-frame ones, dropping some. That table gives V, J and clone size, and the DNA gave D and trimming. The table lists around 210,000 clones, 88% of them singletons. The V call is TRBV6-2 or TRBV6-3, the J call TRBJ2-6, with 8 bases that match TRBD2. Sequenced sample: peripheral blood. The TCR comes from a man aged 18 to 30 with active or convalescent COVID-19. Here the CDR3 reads CASSLPGLGSGANVLTF. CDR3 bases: TGTGCCAGCAGTCTCCCGGGACTAGGGTCTGGGGCCAACGTCCTGACTTTC.